This is a list of T cell receptor beta chains from one sample in a study of CD8 T cells in Susac syndrome. Using its own MiXCR run on the immunoSEQ multiplex PCR reads, TCRdb lists one record per CDR3 protein. There are around 150,000 distinct CDR3 sequences in the sample; 93% occur only once, and 0.12% to 0.15% lies in the top ten. The sequenced material came from CD4+ T cells from PBMCs. These receptors were taken from a human donor in good health. CDR3s include the opening cysteine and the closing phenylalanine or tryptophan. The order of the fields is V gene, CDR3 protein.

TRBV2	CASSEWQIQYF
TRBV7-2	CASSLESTGLNF
TRBV6-1	CASSPRVSGGLLAKNIQYF
TRBV12-3/TRBV12-4	CASSFLSRAYEQYF
TRBV6-1	CASSMGQENTEAFF
TRBV3-1	CASTSPGYEQYF
TRBV6-1	CASSRLEDTQYF
TRBV5-1	CASSLGDNDYGYTF
TRBV12-3/TRBV12-4	CASSWTSEETQYF
TRBV12-3/TRBV12-4	CASSLPLGRGGRNEQFF
TRBV2	CASTPEVNTEAFF
TRBV10-3	CAISESGGYYGYTF
TRBV7-6	CASSLRQASNEQYF
TRBV30	CAWSVQLNTGAFF
TRBV7-9	CASSPGTGTSPLHF
TRBV6-5	CASTRTGPFNSPLHF
TRBV3-1	CASSQNRAGEKLFF
TRBV7-8	CASSLVGTSSDTQYF
TRBV7-9	CASNNGGHWDTQYF
TRBV7-2	CASSHSGGGSYEQYF
TRBV20-1	CSARDPDNYGYTF
TRBV5-4	CASSRTSGGDSGANVLTF
TRBV2	CASGLPWSNTGELFF
TRBV5-6	CASSLGSRNTEAFF
TRBV7-9	CASSLRGDFYGYTF
TRBV3-1	CASSWAENTEAFF
TRBV3-1	CASSLKGANNEKLFF
TRBV9	CASSVVGGSYNEQFF
TRBV18	CASSPASTGSGQPQHF
TRBV6-5	CASSYSSQRGGYTF
TRBV20-1	CSATLSGGGNQPQHF
TRBV12-3/TRBV12-4	CASSSLSGTRAVDEQFF
TRBV7-8	CASSLERNSYNEQFF
TRBV7-8	CASSLIPGGYSGANVLTF
TRBV6-1	CASTLRLSTGGNQPQHF
TRBV7-8	CASSLRPGTGTGELFF
TRBV2	CATHKETQYF
TRBV30	CAWSLDIKYNEQFF
TRBV14	CASSQDLAGETQYF
TRBV20-1	CSASMQPGANVLTF
TRBV11-2	CASSLDHRYLTEAFF
TRBV29-1	CSLRTGNTIYF
TRBV2	CASRPGHPGEGYTF
TRBV20-1	CSAGFSDQETQYF
TRBV4-1	CASSQDYPPRGYTF
TRBV20-1	CSARDNSRKEKLFF
TRBV5-1	CASNPGYQETQYF
TRBV7-9	CASSRGSNEQYF
TRBV12-3/TRBV12-4	CASSFPETGLETQYF
TRBV4-1	CASSPRSWSHTDTQYF
TRBV7-2	CASSLVLNSPLHF
TRBV2	CASSWETQYF
TRBV3-1	CASSQRVRGAGTDTQYF
TRBV20-1	CSARDPGPGANVLTF